This TCR beta chain was recorded in a study of OX40 agonist ivuxolimab in advanced cancers. General observations from the study: At doses 0.1 to 3.0 mg/kg, CD4+ and CD8+ clones expanded.

Libraries were prepared by immunoSEQ multiplex PCR; TCRdb keeps only in-frame clonotypes and omits some of them. The table has 95,000 or so clones, around 85% seen once; the top ten hold 3% to 4%. Comment on this clone: Antigen: not known.

Trimming took 4 bases from V and 0 from J, leaving 9 bases between them. CDR3 length: 15 residues. CDR1 is LGHNA, CDR2 YNFKEQ, per germline. The TCR sequence derives from an adult with an advanced solid tumor such as melanoma, head and neck, liver or kidney cancer. Sequencing was performed on CD4+ or CD8+ T cells sorted from blood, taken in a trial of the OX40 agonist ivuxolimab. J is TRBJ2-2 and V is TRBV4-2; D may correspond to TRBD1 or TRBD2 (5 bases each). CDR3: CASSPGTSNTGELFF. CDR3 sequence (DNA): TGTGCCAGCAGCCCCGGGACGTCGAACACCGGGGAGCTGTTTTTT.